The T cell receptor (beta chain) under discussion was sequenced for a study of T cell changes during pregnancy in multiple sclerosis. Sequencing used immunoSEQ multiplex PCR; TCRdb keeps in-frame clones, though not all of them. This repertoire shows 130,000 or so clones, roughly 92% found once; its top ten account for under 7%. The CDR3 length is 14 residues. Germline V gives CDR1 MNHNS, CDR2 SASEGT. Unmatched junction bases numbered 2, after V lost 8 bases and J lost 2 bases. This chain uses TRBV6-1 with TRBJ2-3; TRBD2 agrees at 12 bases. The source of this sequence is a female donor with multiple sclerosis, enrolled in a pregnancy study. The specimen comprised peripheral blood, sampled before pregnancy. The CDR3 region is CASRTSGVTDTQYF. The DNA for the CDR3 is TGTGCCAGCCGGACTAGCGGGGTCACAGATACGCAGTATTTT.